These T cell receptor beta chains were read from a single sample in a study of PD-1 blockade in classical Hodgkin lymphoma. Libraries were prepared by immunoSEQ multiplex PCR; TCRdb keeps only in-frame clonotypes and omits some of them. The sample has 110,000 or so clones; roughly nine tenths are singletons. Source: peripheral blood mononuclear cells (PBMCs), taken before the second cycle of nivolumab. The source of these receptors is a human donor with classical Hodgkin lymphoma. Both conserved end residues are part of each CDR3. Fields, in order: J gene, D gene, clone size, V gene, CDR3 length, CDR3 protein, CDR3 DNA. D genes are given only for firm matches. Rows may omit the clone size; those that give it use once, few, many or a size class.

TRBJ2-7	.	.	TRBV4-1	14	CASSQDPGSYEQYF	TGCGCCAGCAGCCAAGACCCCGGGAGCTACGAGCAGTACTTC
TRBJ2-1	TRBD2	.	TRBV10-2	17	CASRTLAGGYSYNEQFF	TGCGCCAGCAGGACATTAGCGGGAGGTTACTCCTACAATGAGCAGTTCTTC
TRBJ2-1	.	.	TRBV7-2	15	CASSLTSGPYNEQFF	TGTGCCAGCAGCTTAACAAGCGGGCCGTACAATGAGCAGTTCTTC
TRBJ1-4	.	.	TRBV5-6	14	CASSLDRHNEKLFF	TGTGCCAGCAGCTTGGACCGCCATAATGAAAAACTGTTTTTT
TRBJ1-5	.	few	TRBV19	16	CASSMTNQGRNQPQHF	TGTGCCAGTAGTATGACCAATCAGGGACGCAATCAGCCCCAGCATTTT
TRBJ2-2	.	.	TRBV28	14	CASSLQGSPGELFF	TGTGCCAGCAGTTTGCAGGGATCCCCCGGGGAGCTGTTTTTT
TRBJ2-1	.	.	TRBV11-2	11	CASSPMNEQFF	TGTGCCAGCAGCCCCATGAATGAGCAGTTCTTC
TRBJ1-5	.	.	TRBV6-5	15	CASSPPPGRPQPQHF	TGTGCCAGCAGTCCCCCCCCGGGACGGCCTCAGCCCCAGCATTTT
TRBJ2-2	TRBD2	.	TRBV7-7	15	CASGRTSGNTGELFF	TGTGCTAGCGGGAGGACTAGCGGGAACACCGGGGAGCTGTTTTTT
TRBJ2-7	.	.	TRBV14	16	CASSQGGTFFSYEQYF	TGTGCCAGCAGCCAAGGGGGGACTTTTTTTTCCTACGAGCAGTACTTC
TRBJ2-1	TRBD2	.	TRBV19	18	CASSDSSPEGREWNEQFF	TGTGCCAGTAGCGACTCGTCTCCCGAAGGGCGGGAGTGGAATGAGCAGTTCTTC
TRBJ2-3	.	.	TRBV12-5	16	CASGLTSGRWSDTQYF	TGTGCTAGTGGTTTGACTAGTGGGAGGTGGTCAGATACGCAGTATTTT
TRBJ1-2	.	.	TRBV19	12	CASSIIGTGYTF	TGTGCCAGTAGTATTATCGGGACTGGCTACACCTTC
TRBJ1-2	TRBD1	.	TRBV29-1	13	CSTRTGPTYGYTF	TGCAGCACGCGGACAGGCCCTACCTATGGCTACACCTTC
TRBJ2-7	.	.	TRBV5-1	15	CASSLEPGQGYEQYF	TGCGCCAGCAGCTTGGAACCAGGTCAGGGCTACGAGCAGTACTTC
TRBJ2-7	.	.	TRBV10-2	16	CASSGSWDTVSYEQYF	TGCGCCAGCAGTGGGAGTTGGGACACTGTCTCCTACGAGCAGTACTTC
TRBJ1-5	.	.	TRBV5-6	15	CASSLEREGNQPQHF	TGTGCCAGCAGCTTGGAACGGGAGGGCAATCAGCCCCAGCATTTT
TRBJ2-7	.	.	TRBV7-2	10	CASGNIEQYF	TGTGCCAGCGGAAATATCGAGCAGTACTTC
TRBJ2-1	.	.	TRBV7-2	12	CASSLVAIEQFF	TGTGCCAGCAGCTTAGTAGCCATTGAGCAGTTCTTC
TRBJ2-3	.	.	TRBV27	14	CASSFGNRADTQYF	TGTGCCAGCAGTTTTGGGAATCGGGCAGATACGCAGTATTTT
TRBJ2-6	.	.	TRBV30	12	CAGGAGANVLTF	TGTGCCGGGGGGGCGGGGGCCAACGTCCTGACTTTC
TRBJ2-7	.	.	TRBV5-6	13	CASSSPSSYEQYF	TGTGCCAGCAGCTCCCCCAGCTCCTACGAGCAGTACTTC
TRBJ2-1	TRBD2	.	TRBV19	15	CASSKTSGRGNEQFF	TGTGCCAGTAGTAAAACTAGCGGGAGAGGCAATGAGCAGTTCTTC
TRBJ1-5	.	once	TRBV28	14	CASSSAGSNQPQHF	TGTGCCAGCAGTTCAGCAGGGTCTAATCAGCCCCAGCATTTT
TRBJ2-1	.	.	TRBV10-1	14	CASSRYEDYNEQFF	TGCGCCAGCAGCCGGTACGAGGACTACAATGAGCAGTTCTTC
TRBJ2-5	.	once	TRBV10-1	17	CASSELGRESNQETQYF	TGCGCCAGCAGTGAGCTTGGACGGGAGAGCAATCAAGAGACCCAGTACTTC
TRBJ1-6	TRBD1	.	TRBV5-1	15	CASSPERQGGEPLHF	TGCGCCAGCAGCCCCGAACGACAGGGCGGGGAGCCCCTCCACTTT
TRBJ2-7	TRBD2	.	TRBV30	16	CAWSVFGGSYTYEQYF	TGTGCCTGGAGTGTATTTGGCGGGAGTTACACCTACGAGCAGTACTTC